The 19 T cell receptor beta chains below come from one sample, sequenced in a study of shared clonotypes between healthy human individuals. TCRdb keeps only in-frame clones here, not all; method: immunoSEQ multiplex PCR. The sample includes around 2.1 million clones, approximately 95% of them seen just once. Material: naive CD4+ T cells sorted from blood. As for subset: CD45RA+ positively selected. All receptors come from a man in his late teens or twenties in good health.

This clone occurred once. The chain couples TRBV18 to TRBJ2-7; 7 nucleotides agree with TRBD2. The length of the CDR3 is 15 residues. The junction had 6 bases not matched to a gene; V was cut back by 4 bases and J by 0 bases. Germline CDR1 KGHSH, CDR2 LQKENI. The CDR3 sequence: CASSRAGGSSYEQYF. For the CDR3, the DNA is TGTGCCAGCTCACGGGCCGGGGGGAGCTCCTACGAGCAGTACTTC.

This clone appeared a single time. The chain links TRBV10-3 to TRBJ2-5; the D call may be TRBD1 or TRBD2 (5 bases each). V lost 4 bases, J lost 2 bases, and 8 bases lay in between. Per germline, CDR1 ENHRY and CDR2 SYGVKD. The CDR3 is 13 amino acids. The CDR3 nucleotides are TGTGCCATCAGTGGGGACGGGCAAGAGACCCAGTACTTC. Amino acids: CAISGDGQETQYF.

The V call is TRBV18, the J call TRBJ2-2; the D is unclear. The germline gives CDR1 KGHSH, CDR2 LQKENI. Trimming pared 2 bases from V and 6 bases from J, leaving 13 bases between. This CDR3 has 15 residues. CDR3 amino acids: CASSPLGSDAGELFF. The CDR3 DNA sequence: TGTGCCAGCTCACCATTAGGCAGCGACGCCGGGGAGCTGTTTTTT.

The CDR3 sequence: CASTRTGYSYEQYF. CDR3 sequence (DNA): TGTGCCAGCACCAGGACAGGATACTCCTACGAGCAGTACTTC. The chain joins TRBV6-1 to TRBJ2-7; 7 positions agree with TRBD1. Germline V gives CDR1 MNHNS, CDR2 SASEGT. The CDR3 consists of 14 residues. V trimming: 7 bases; J trimming: 0 bases; junction bases outside the gene matches: 6.

V is TRBV19 and J is TRBJ1-6; D might be TRBD1 (5 bases). The germline V gene encodes CDR1 LNHDA and CDR2 SQIVND (reference sequence). The CDR3 spans 13 residues. V gave up 7 bases and J gave up 7 bases, with 11 bases separating them. DNA for the CDR3: TGTGCCAGTACTAGGGACGGGAATTCACCCCTCCACTTT. Encoded protein: CASTRDGNSPLHF. The full variable domain, its missing parts supplied by reference TRBV19 and TRBJ1-6, is DGGITQSPKYLFRKEGQNVTLSCEQNLNHDAMYWYRQDPGQGLRLIYYSQIVNDFQKGDIAEGYSVSREKKESFPLTVTSAQKNPTAFYLCASTRDGNSPLHFGNGTRLTVT.

The J gene is TRBJ2-7, the V gene TRBV6-6; D gene unclear. This CDR3 contains 15 residues. Trimming took off 0 bases at V and 3 bases at J, with 12 bases between the two ends. Germline V gene data show CDR1 as MNHNY and CDR2 as SVGAGI (reference sequence). The DNA for the CDR3 is TGTGCCAGCAGTTACTCGGGTCCCGGAGTCTACGAGCAGTACTTC. It specifies CASSYSGPGVYEQYF.

The CDR3 sequence is CAWSDDDRRAFF. The CDR3 DNA sequence: TGTGCCTGGAGTGATGACGACAGAAGAGCTTTCTTT. The V and J genes are TRBV30 and TRBJ1-1; D possibly corresponds to TRBD1 (5 bases). The germline V gene encodes CDR1 GTSNPN and CDR2 SVGIG (reference sequence). CDR3 size: 12 residues. V was cut by 1 base and J by 10 bases, with 13 bases left in between.

The chain has TRBV19 and TRBJ2-5; D is perhaps TRBD1 (5 bases). V gave up 3 bases and J gave up 5 bases, with 13 bases separating them. This CDR3 contains 14 residues. Germline CDR1 and CDR2: LNHDA and SQIVND (reference sequence). CDR3 DNA: TGTGCCAGTAGTATGGTAGGGGTTGAGGAGACCCAGTACTTC. It specifies CASSMVGVEETQYF.

This chain connects TRBV14 to TRBJ2-7, with no clear D. Germline-derived CDR1 and CDR2 are SGHDN and FVKESK. The CDR3 has 11 amino acids. V was trimmed by 2 bases and J by 3 bases, leaving 2 bases between them. CDR3 in DNA: TGTGCCAGCAGCCAAAACTACGAGCAGTACTTC. Its protein product is CASSQNYEQYF. Full variable domain (missing parts from reference TRBV14 and TRBJ2-7): EAGVTQFPSHSVIEKGQTVTLRCDPISGHDNLYWYRRVMGKEIKFLLHFVKESKQDESGMPNNRFLAERTGGTYSTLKVQPAELEDSGVYFCASSQNYEQYFGPGTRLTVT.

This chain uses TRBV6-6 with TRBJ2-3, with TRBD2 matching over 10 bases. CDR3 length: 16 residues. V dropped 4 bases and J dropped 4; count of bases not matched to a gene: 8. Germline V gene sequence: CDR1 MNHNY, CDR2 SVGAGI (reference sequence). The CDR3 bases are TGTGCCAGCAGTTCCTCACTAGCGGGGATGGCAGATACGCAGTATTTT. Protein: CASSSSLAGMADTQYF.

As concerns this clone: This specimen includes other DNA sequences encoding the same CDR3. The chain has TRBV11-2 and TRBJ1-1, with D unresolved. With 2 bases removed from V and 1 base from J, the gap between germline ends came to 5 bases. Germline-derived CDR1 and CDR2 are SGHAT and FQNNGV. The CDR3 has 13 amino acids. The CDR3 loop reads CASSLRENTEAFF. CDR3 nucleotide sequence: TGTGCCAGCAGCTTACGAGAGAACACTGAAGCTTTCTTT.

This clone has a single count. The chain recombines TRBV6-5 with TRBJ2-7; D call uncertain. V gave up 2 bases and J gave up 5 bases, with 16 bases separating them. This CDR3 comprises 15 residues. Germline V gene sequence: CDR1 MNHEY, CDR2 SVGAGI. The CDR3 DNA reads TGTGCCAGCAGTTACGGAAGAACGACTCTTCACGAGCAGTACTTC. Translated, it gives CASSYGRTTLHEQYF.

This clone is a singleton in its sample. CDR3 amino acids: CASREDWNTGELFF. The CDR3 region has the DNA TGTGCCAGCAGAGAAGACTGGAACACCGGGGAGCTGTTTTTT. The chain combines TRBV6-5 with TRBJ2-2; D is unclear. The germline CDR1 and CDR2 sequences are MNHEY and SVGAGI. This CDR3 comprises 14 residues. Trimming shortened V by 6 bases and J by 1 base, and 9 bases separated the two germline ends.

The chain carries TRBV7-2 and TRBJ1-2, with D perhaps TRBD1 (5 bases). The CDR3 covers 15 residues. Trimming removed 1 base from V and 4 bases from J, with 13 bases in between. The germline V gene encodes CDR1 SGHTA and CDR2 FQGNSA. This CDR3 is CASSLGDRDGYGYTF. CDR3 coding DNA: TGTGCCAGCAGCTTAGGGGATAGGGACGGCTATGGCTACACCTTC.

As regards this clone: Other DNA sequences in the same sample also yield this CDR3. The V gene is TRBV28, the J gene TRBJ1-5; TRBD1 might be the D (5 bases). This CDR3 spans 14 amino acids. Germline V lookup: CDR1 MDHEN, CDR2 SYDVKM. The V end was cut by 6 bases, the J end by 4 bases, with 13 bases between. The CDR3 spells CASSPRQGNQPQHF. In DNA, the CDR3 is TGTGCCAGCAGCCCCAGGCAGGGAAATCAGCCCCAGCATTTT.

Details on this clone: A clone one base away is much larger, so this may be a read error. This specimen includes other DNA sequences encoding the same CDR3. The J gene is TRBJ2-3, the V gene TRBV5-1, with D hard to call. CDR1 and CDR2 (germline): SGHRS, YFSETQ. The CDR3 has 12 amino acids. In DNA form, the CDR3 reads TGCGCCAGCAGCTTTAGCACGGATACGCAGTATTTT. Translation gives CASSFSTDTQYF.

This sequence joins TRBV10-3 and TRBJ2-3, with D possibly matching TRBD2 (7 bases). This CDR3 comprises 14 residues. Germline V gene sequence: CDR1 ENHRY, CDR2 SYGVKD. V was pared by 7 bases and J by 2 bases, with 13 bases between. The CDR3 DNA sequence: TGTGCCATCATGGCGGGGGCTAACACAGATACGCAGTATTTT. This gives the protein CAIMAGANTDTQYF.

The CDR3 sequence is CASSSQGDTEAFF. The CDR3 DNA reads as TGTGCCAGCAGCTCCCAGGGGGACACTGAAGCTTTCTTT. The chain joins TRBV7-9 to TRBJ1-1, with 7 positions matching TRBD1. Unmatched junction bases numbered 2, after V lost 4 bases and J lost 3 bases. The CDR3 is 13 amino acids. In germline, CDR1 is SEHNR, CDR2 FQNEAQ (reference sequence). Combining the CDR3 with reference TRBV7-9 and TRBJ1-1 gives the whole variable domain DTGVSQNPRHKITKRGQNVTFRCDPISEHNRLYWYRQTLGQGPEFLTYFQNEAQLEKSRLLSDRFSAERPKGSFSTLEIQRTEQGDSAMYLCASSSQGDTEAFFGQGTRLTVV.

DNA of the CDR3: TGTGCCAGCAGTGTTTTAGCGGGATCTGGGGAGCTGTTTTTT. This sequence encodes CASSVLAGSGELFF. This chain joins TRBV2 and TRBJ2-2; 8 positions match TRBD2. The ends lost 4 bases at V and 8 bases at J; junction bases unmatched: 6. The CDR3 consists of 14 residues. Germline CDR1 is SNHLY and CDR2 is FYNNEI.